These 19 T cell receptor beta chains came from one sample sequenced in a study of radiation and T cells in renal cell carcinoma. Only in-frame clones appear in the TCRdb table, and some are missing; sequencing was by immunoSEQ multiplex PCR. The profile shows about 24,000 clones, about 62% of them singletons. Treatment noted: treatment-naive control, cytoreductive nephrectomy. The material was tumor tissue, obtained from a patient whose treatment was nephrectomy without radiotherapy. These receptor sequences come from a man aged 35 to 55 with renal cell carcinoma.

The gene calls are TRBV9 and TRBJ1-3, with TRBD1 identical over 7 bases. CDR1 and CDR2 from the germline V gene are SGDLS and YYNGEE. CDR3 length equals 15 residues. Losses at the gene ends were 3 bases for V and 3 bases for J; bases not matched to a gene: 6. The CDR3 DNA is TGTGCCAGCAGCGCCCTACAGGGGAATGGAAACACCATATATTTT. Translated: CASSALQGNGNTIYF.

The V call is TRBV7-9, the J call TRBJ2-7; 10 nucleotides agree with TRBD2. This CDR3 region has 15 residues. V gave up 5 bases and J gave up 2 bases; unmatched junction bases: 6. Germline V gives CDR1 SEHNR, CDR2 FQNEAQ (reference sequence). The CDR3: CASSRSGGLAYEQYV. The CDR3 region has the DNA TGTGCCAGCAGCCGTAGCGGGGGGCTTGCCTACGAGCAGTACGTC.

The CDR3 loop is CASAGGHRITEAFF. CDR3 DNA: TGCGCCAGCGCTGGGGGACATCGGATCACTGAAGCTTTCTTT. The chain links TRBV5-1 to TRBJ1-1; weak D call: TRBD1 (6 bases). This CDR3 spans 14 amino acids. Looked up from germline, CDR1 is SGHRS and CDR2 is YFSETQ. V dropped 7 bases and J dropped 4 bases, with 17 bases sitting between them.

This clone has more than one count but fewer than ten. The rearrangement joins TRBV28 to TRBJ2-6, with TRBD1 identical over 10 bases. The germline V gene has CDR1 MDHEN and CDR2 SYDVKM. This CDR3 region has 18 residues. V shed 6 bases, J shed 2 bases, and the junction held 10 bases outside the gene matches. The CDR3 sequence: CASSRLTGTGAGANVLTF. CDR3 nucleotides: TGTGCCAGCAGCCGACTAACCGGGACAGGGGCTGGGGCCAACGTCCTGACTTTC.

This chain connects TRBV18 to TRBJ1-1; D call uncertain. Per germline, CDR1 KGHSH and CDR2 LQKENI. Between the trimmed V and J ends, which lost 1 base and 0 bases, there was a span of 9 bases. The CDR3 has 15 amino acids. The CDR3, as DNA: TGTGCCAGCTCACCACGTACAGCTTTGAACACTGAAGCTTTCTTT. Protein: CASSPRTALNTEAFF.

This chain connects TRBV19 to TRBJ2-7, with D tentatively TRBD2 (6 bases). The V end was cut by 7 bases, the J end by 2 bases, with 15 bases between. This CDR3 contains 14 residues. Per the germline V gene, CDR1 is LNHDA and CDR2 is SQIVND (reference sequence). CDR3 sequence (DNA): TGTGCCAGTACCACATCAGCGGGCACCTACGAGCAGTACTTC. This sequence encodes CASTTSAGTYEQYF.

This chain uses TRBV19 with TRBJ1-2; possibly TRBD1 for D (6 bases). CDR1 and CDR2 (germline): LNHDA, SQIVND (reference sequence). Deletions cut 5 bases from V and 2 bases from J, with 18 bases between. The CDR3 runs 16 residues. In DNA, the CDR3 is TGTGCCAGTAGTGTATTAGAAGACAGGTTCAACTATGGCTACACCTTC. It encodes CASSVLEDRFNYGYTF.

This clone has a handful of counts. The V and J genes are TRBV7-9 and TRBJ2-7; D may be TRBD2 (6 bases). Trimming shortened V by 8 bases and J by 5 bases, and 13 bases separated the two germline ends. Germline V gene sequence: CDR1 SEHNR, CDR2 FQNEAQ (reference sequence). CDR3 length: 12 amino acids. CDR3 sequence (DNA): TGTGCCAGCGTGGGGCCGGGGGACGAGCAGTACTTC. Protein sequence: CASVGPGDEQYF.

The chain employs TRBV5-1 and TRBJ1-1; TRBD1 might be the D (5 bases). Germline V gene lookup returns CDR1 SGHRS and CDR2 YFSETQ. V was cut by 2 bases and J by 4 bases, with 15 bases left in between. The CDR3 is 15 amino acids. The chain's CDR3 is CASSLTGGVSTEAFF. CDR3 nucleotide sequence: TGCGCCAGCAGCTTAACTGGGGGAGTGAGCACTGAAGCTTTCTTT.

The chain links TRBV7-3 to TRBJ1-2; no clear D gene. Germline assignment: CDR1 SGHTA and CDR2 FQGTGA. Trimming stripped 2 bases from V and 7 bases from J, with 11 bases between. CDR3 length: 13 residues. This chain's CDR3 is CASSLSGFFGYTF. In DNA, the CDR3 is TGTGCCAGCAGCTTATCGGGGTTCTTTGGCTACACCTTC.

The chain is built from TRBV7-2 and TRBJ1-2; 8 nucleotides agree with TRBD1. Trimming removed 3 bases from V and 6 bases from J; junction bases left unmatched: 3. This CDR3 contains 13 residues. CDR1 is SGHTA, CDR2 FQGNSA, per germline. CDR3 in amino acids: CASSFGQGDGYTF. As DNA, the CDR3 is TGTGCCAGCAGCTTTGGACAGGGAGATGGCTACACCTTC.

This clone was counted a few times. This CDR3 reads CASSKDRGNTEAFF. The DNA for the CDR3 is TGTGCCAGCAGTAAGGACAGGGGAAACACTGAAGCTTTCTTT. This chain connects TRBV2 to TRBJ1-1; TRBD1 aligns across 9 bases. The CDR3 covers 14 residues. CDR1 is SNHLY and CDR2 is FYNNEI in the germline V gene. J was trimmed by 2 bases and V by 5 bases; bases with no gene match: 3.

The rearrangement uses TRBV7-8 and TRBJ1-1; no clear D. Germline V CDR1 and CDR2: SGHVS, FQNEAQ. Trimming cost V 4 bases and J 1 base, with 13 bases left between them. CDR3 length: 15 amino acids. The CDR3 DNA sequence: TGTGCCAGCAGCTCCACTAGCCGGTCGAACACTGAAGCTTTCTTT. Translation: CASSSTSRSNTEAFF.

This clone occurred a few times. The chain links TRBV7-4 to TRBJ2-7; no definite D call. The CDR3 is 14 residues long. The ends were cut back, 5 bases at V and 0 bases at J, with 11 bases in the middle. CDR1 and CDR2 from the germline V gene are SGHVT and SQSDAQ. DNA of the CDR3: TGTGCCAGCAGCCTTCGGATTATCTCCTACGAGCAGTACGTC. Amino acids: CASSLRIISYEQYV.

By share of the sample, this clone is medium-sized. CDR3 DNA: TGTGCCAGCACCCCACAAGGGCACATGAACACTGAAGCTTTCTTT. Translation: CASTPQGHMNTEAFF. V is TRBV27 and J is TRBJ1-1; D is undetermined. CDR3 length: 15 residues. Per the germline V gene, CDR1 is MNHEY and CDR2 is SMNVEV (reference sequence). V lost 7 bases to trimming and J lost 0 bases, with 15 bases between them.

This clone was observed a few times. The chain links TRBV6-1 to TRBJ1-5; D may be TRBD1 (5 bases). V was shortened by 3 bases and J by 6 bases, with 9 bases between the two germline ends. Germline CDR1 MNHNS, CDR2 SASEGT. This CDR3 has 13 residues. The CDR3 DNA reads as TGTGCCAGCAGTGACAGGGACCTTCAGCCCCAGCATTTT. Protein sequence: CASSDRDLQPQHF.

The chain joins TRBV19 to TRBJ2-3; 9 nucleotides match TRBD1. The CDR3 totals 15 residues. CDR1 LNHDA and CDR2 SQIVND come from the germline V gene (reference sequence). V lost 8 bases, J lost 2 bases, and 8 bases stayed unmatched. CDR3 sequence (DNA): TGTGCCAGTTGTGCCGGGACAGGGCTCACAGATACGCAGTATTTT. This codes for CASCAGTGLTDTQYF.

This clone has just a few counts. The chain combines TRBV10-3 with TRBJ1-1; no reliable D call. In germline, CDR1 is ENHRY, CDR2 SYGVKD. V lost 3 bases to trimming and J lost 0 bases, with 5 bases between them. This CDR3 comprises 13 residues. CDR3 protein: CAISDGLNTEAFF. CDR3 nucleotides: TGTGCCATCAGTGACGGATTGAACACTGAAGCTTTCTTT.

This clone was seen a handful of times. The rearrangement uses TRBV14 and TRBJ1-1; D not certain. Germline V lookup: CDR1 SGHDN, CDR2 FVKESK. The CDR3 has 13 residues. V lost 4 bases to trimming and J lost 0 bases, with 6 bases between them. CDR3 amino acids: CASSLRMNTEAFF. The CDR3 nucleotides read TGTGCCAGCAGCCTTCGGATGAACACTGAAGCTTTCTTT.